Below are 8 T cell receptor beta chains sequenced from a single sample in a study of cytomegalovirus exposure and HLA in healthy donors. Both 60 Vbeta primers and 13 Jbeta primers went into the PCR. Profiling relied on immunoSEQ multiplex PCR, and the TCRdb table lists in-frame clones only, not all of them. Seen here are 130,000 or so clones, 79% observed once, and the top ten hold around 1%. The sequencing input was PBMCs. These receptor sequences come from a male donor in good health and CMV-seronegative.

CDR3 nucleotide sequence: TGTGCCAGCAGCTTGGTGGGACAGAGCAATGAAAAACTGTTTTTT. Translated, it gives CASSLVGQSNEKLFF. The chain has TRBV5-6 and TRBJ1-4; 7 positions match TRBD1. J was trimmed by 5 bases and V by 0 bases; bases with no gene match: 4. The CDR3 spans 15 residues. Germline V CDR1 and CDR2: SGHDT, YYEEEE.

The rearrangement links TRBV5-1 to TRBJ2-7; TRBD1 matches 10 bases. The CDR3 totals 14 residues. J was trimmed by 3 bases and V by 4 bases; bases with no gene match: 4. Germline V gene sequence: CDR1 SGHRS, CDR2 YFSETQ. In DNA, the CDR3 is TGCGCCAGCAGCCTCTGGACAGGGGGCTACGAGCAGTACTTC. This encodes CASSLWTGGYEQYF.

CDR3 sequence: CASGRYNEKLFF. CDR3 DNA sequence: TGTGCCAGCGGTCGGTATAATGAAAAACTGTTTTTT. The chain carries TRBV6-1 and TRBJ1-4, with D unresolved. Germline V CDR1 and CDR2: MNHNS, SASEGT. Trimming took off 8 bases at V and 4 bases at J, with 8 bases between the two ends. The CDR3 loop spans 12 amino acids.

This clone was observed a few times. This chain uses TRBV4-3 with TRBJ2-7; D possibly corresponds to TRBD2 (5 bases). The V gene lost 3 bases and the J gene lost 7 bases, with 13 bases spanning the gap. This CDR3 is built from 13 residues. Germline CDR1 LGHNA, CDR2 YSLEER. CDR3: CASSHKPEGEQYF. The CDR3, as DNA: TGCGCCAGCAGCCATAAACCCGAGGGAGAGCAGTACTTC.

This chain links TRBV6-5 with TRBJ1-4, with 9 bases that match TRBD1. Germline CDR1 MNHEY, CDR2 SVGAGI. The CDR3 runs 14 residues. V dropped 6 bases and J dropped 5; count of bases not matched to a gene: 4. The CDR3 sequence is CASSPGQGNEKLFF. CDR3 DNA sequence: TGTGCCAGCAGCCCCGGACAGGGGAATGAAAAACTGTTTTTT.

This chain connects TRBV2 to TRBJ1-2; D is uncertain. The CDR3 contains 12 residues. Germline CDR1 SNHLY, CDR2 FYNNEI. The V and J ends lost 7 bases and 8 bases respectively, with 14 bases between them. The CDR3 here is CASTAGFVGYTF. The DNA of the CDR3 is TGTGCCAGCACGGCAGGATTCGTCGGCTACACCTTC.

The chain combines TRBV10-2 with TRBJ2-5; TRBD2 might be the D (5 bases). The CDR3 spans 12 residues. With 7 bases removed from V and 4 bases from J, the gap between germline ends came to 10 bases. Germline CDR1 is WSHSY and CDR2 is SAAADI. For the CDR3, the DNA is TGCGCCAGCACGGCGGGCGGAGAGACCCAGTACTTC. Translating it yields CASTAGGETQYF.

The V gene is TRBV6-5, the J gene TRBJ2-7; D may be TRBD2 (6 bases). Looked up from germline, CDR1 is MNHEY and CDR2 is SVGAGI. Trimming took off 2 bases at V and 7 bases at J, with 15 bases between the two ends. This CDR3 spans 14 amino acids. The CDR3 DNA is TGTGCCAGCAGTTACGGCTCGGGGGTTTGGGAGCAGTACTTC. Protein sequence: CASSYGSGVWEQYF.